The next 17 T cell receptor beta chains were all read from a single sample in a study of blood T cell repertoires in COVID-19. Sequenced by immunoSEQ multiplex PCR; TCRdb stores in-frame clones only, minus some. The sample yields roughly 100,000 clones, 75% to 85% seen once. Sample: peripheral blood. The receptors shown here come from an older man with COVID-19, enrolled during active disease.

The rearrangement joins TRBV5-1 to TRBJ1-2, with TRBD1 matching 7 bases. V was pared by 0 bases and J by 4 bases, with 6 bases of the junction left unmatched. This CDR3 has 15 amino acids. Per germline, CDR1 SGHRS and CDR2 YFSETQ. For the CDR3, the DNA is TGCGCCAGCAGCTTGGAGGGACAGCCGATCTATGGCTACACCTTC. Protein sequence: CASSLEGQPIYGYTF.

The CDR3 loop is CATSGFDSYEQYF. DNA of the CDR3: TGTGCCACGTCGGGGTTCGACTCCTACGAGCAGTACTTC. V gene TRBV6-5 combines with J gene TRBJ2-7; the D gene is possibly TRBD2 (5 bases). The CDR3 has 13 amino acids. Germline V gives CDR1 MNHEY, CDR2 SVGAGI. V lost 10 bases to trimming and J lost 0 bases, with 13 bases between them.

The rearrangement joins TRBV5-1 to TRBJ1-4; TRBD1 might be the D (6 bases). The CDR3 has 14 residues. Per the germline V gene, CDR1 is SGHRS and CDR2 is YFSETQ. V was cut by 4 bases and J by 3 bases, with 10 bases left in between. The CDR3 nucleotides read TGCGCCAGCAGCCCTCGGACAGCTAATGAAAAACTGTTTTTT. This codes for CASSPRTANEKLFF.

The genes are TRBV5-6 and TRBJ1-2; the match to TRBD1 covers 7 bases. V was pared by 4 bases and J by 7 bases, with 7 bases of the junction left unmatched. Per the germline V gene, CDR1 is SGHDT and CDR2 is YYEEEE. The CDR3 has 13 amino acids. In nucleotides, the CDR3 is TGTGCCAGCAGCCTGGGACAGAGTAGTGGCTACACCTTC. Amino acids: CASSLGQSSGYTF.

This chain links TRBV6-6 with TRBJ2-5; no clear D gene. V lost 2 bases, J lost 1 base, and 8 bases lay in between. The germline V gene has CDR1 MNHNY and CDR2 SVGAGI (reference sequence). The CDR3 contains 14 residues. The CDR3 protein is CASSYLGSQETQYF. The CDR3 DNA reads TGTGCCAGCAGTTACCTCGGGTCCCAAGAGACCCAGTACTTC.

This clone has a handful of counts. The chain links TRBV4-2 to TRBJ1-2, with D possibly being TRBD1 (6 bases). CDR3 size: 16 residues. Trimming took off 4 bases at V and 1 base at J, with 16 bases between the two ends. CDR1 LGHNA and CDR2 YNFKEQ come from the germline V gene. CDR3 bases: TGTGCCAGCAGCCCCAATGTGGGAGGGGGTAACTATGGCTACACCTTC. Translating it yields CASSPNVGGGNYGYTF.

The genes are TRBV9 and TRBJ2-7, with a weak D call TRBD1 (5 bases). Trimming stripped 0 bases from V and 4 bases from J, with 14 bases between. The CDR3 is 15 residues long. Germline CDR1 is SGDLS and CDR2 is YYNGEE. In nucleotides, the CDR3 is TGTGCCAGCAGCGTAGCCGCAGGGTTAGGGTACGAGCAGTACTTC. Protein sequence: CASSVAAGLGYEQYF.

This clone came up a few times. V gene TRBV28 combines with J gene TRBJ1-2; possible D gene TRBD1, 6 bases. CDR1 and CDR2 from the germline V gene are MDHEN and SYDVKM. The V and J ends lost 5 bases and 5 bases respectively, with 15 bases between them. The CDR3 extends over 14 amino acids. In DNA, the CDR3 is TGTGCCAGCAGTAAAATACAGGGAAGGTATGGCTACACCTTC. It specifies CASSKIQGRYGYTF.

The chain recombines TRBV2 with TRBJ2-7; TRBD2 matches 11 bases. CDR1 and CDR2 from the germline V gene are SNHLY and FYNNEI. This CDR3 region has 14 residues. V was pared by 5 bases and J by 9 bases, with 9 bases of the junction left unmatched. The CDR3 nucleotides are TGTGCCAGCAGTCGACTAGCGGGAACAGATGCGCAGTACTTC. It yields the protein CASSRLAGTDAQYF.

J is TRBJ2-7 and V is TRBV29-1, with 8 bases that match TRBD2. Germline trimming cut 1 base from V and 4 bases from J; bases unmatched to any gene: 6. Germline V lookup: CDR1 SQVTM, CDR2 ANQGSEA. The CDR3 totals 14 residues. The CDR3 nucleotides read TGCAGCGTTGAAGTGGGTAGCGGGGCTTACGAGCAGTACTTC. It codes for CSVEVGSGAYEQYF.

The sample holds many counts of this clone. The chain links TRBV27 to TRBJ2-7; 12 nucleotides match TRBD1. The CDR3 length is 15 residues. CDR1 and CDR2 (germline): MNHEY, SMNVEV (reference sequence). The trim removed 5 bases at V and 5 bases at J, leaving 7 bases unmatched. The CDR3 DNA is TGTGCCAGCAGTCCCGCCGGGACAGGGGGCAACGAGCAGTACTTC. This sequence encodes CASSPAGTGGNEQYF.

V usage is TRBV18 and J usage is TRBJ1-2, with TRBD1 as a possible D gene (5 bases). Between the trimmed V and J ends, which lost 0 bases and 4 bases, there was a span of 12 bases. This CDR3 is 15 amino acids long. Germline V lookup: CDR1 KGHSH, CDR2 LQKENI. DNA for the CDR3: TGTGCCAGCTCACCACCTGTCAGGGCACTCTATGGCTACACCTTC. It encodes CASSPPVRALYGYTF.

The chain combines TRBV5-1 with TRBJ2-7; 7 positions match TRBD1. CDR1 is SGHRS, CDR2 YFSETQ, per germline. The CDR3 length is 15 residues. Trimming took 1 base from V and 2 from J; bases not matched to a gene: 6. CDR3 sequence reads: CASSLKPGGPYEQYF. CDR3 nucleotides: TGCGCCAGCAGCTTGAAGCCAGGGGGTCCCTACGAGCAGTACTTC. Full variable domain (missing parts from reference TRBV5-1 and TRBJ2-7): KAGVTQTPRYLIKTRGQQVTLSCSPISGHRSVSWYQQTPGQGLQFLFEYFSETQRNKGNFPGRFSGRQFSNSRSEMNVSTLELGDSALYLCASSLKPGGPYEQYFGPGTRLTVT.

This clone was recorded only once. CDR3 in DNA: TGTGCCACCAGCCCAAACCCGCTAGCGGGAGGATCAGTGCAGTACTTC. As protein: CATSPNPLAGGSVQYF. The rearrangement joins TRBV15 to TRBJ2-7; 11 bases match TRBD2. V lost 5 bases, J lost 9 bases, and 15 bases stayed unmatched. Germline V gene data show CDR1 as LNHNV and CDR2 as YYDKDF (reference sequence). There are 16 residues in the CDR3.

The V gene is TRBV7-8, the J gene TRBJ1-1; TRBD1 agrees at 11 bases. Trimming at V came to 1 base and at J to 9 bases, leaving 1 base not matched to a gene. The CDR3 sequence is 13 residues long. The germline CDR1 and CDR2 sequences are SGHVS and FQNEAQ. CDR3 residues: CASSLGTGGQAFF. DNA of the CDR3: TGTGCCAGCAGCTTAGGGACAGGGGGCCAAGCTTTCTTT.

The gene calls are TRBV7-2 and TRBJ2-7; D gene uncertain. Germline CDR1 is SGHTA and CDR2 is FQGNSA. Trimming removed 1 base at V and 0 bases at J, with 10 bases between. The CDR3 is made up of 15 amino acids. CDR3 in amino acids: CASSLVQQSSYEQYF. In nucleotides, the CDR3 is TGTGCCAGCAGCTTAGTACAACAAAGCTCCTACGAGCAGTACTTC.

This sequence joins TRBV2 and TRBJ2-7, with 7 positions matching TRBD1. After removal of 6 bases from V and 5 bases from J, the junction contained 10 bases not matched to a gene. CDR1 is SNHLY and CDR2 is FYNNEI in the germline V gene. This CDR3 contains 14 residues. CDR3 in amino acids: CASSDDRVHHEQYF. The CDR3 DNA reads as TGTGCCAGCAGCGATGACAGGGTTCACCACGAGCAGTACTTC.